The subject of this entry is one T cell receptor (beta chain). This sample was taken from a study of blood T cell repertoires in COVID-19. At the level of the study: Samples taken during acute and convalescent COVID-19 were collected in the United States, Italy and Spain.

There are 11 residues in the CDR3. Germline V gives CDR1 SQVTM, CDR2 ANQGSEA. The study assigned cohorts using participant-reported clinical history. In the original analysis: How many nucleated cells were present was estimated from reference gene primer amplification. Only in-frame clones appear in the TCRdb table, and some are missing; sequencing was by immunoSEQ multiplex PCR. V, J and clone size were drawn from that table, and D and trimming were deduced from the DNA. The sample contains approximately 260,000 clones, around 80% of which appear only once. This TCR was sampled from a man aged 25 to 40 with acute COVID-19. The chain joins TRBV29-1 to TRBJ1-2, with a tentative D call TRBD1 (6 bases). Sequencing input: PBMCs or T cells enriched from blood (not recorded which). The CDR3 region is CRSDSLYGYTF. The DNA for the CDR3 is TGCAGATCGGACAGCCTCTATGGCTACACCTTC. Variable domain in full (rest from reference TRBV29-1 and TRBJ1-2): SAVISQKPSRDICQRGTSLTIQCQVDSQVTMMFWYRQQPGQSLTLIATANQGSEATYESGFVIDKFPISRPNLTFSTLTVSNMSPEDSSIYLCRSDSLYGYTFGSGTRLTVV.